This T cell receptor beta chain was sequenced during a study of tumor-infiltrating lymphocytes in oesophageal squamous cell carcinoma. TCRdb re-analysed the PCR reads in MiXCR, keeping a single row per CDR3 protein. Here the sample spans 11,000 to 15,000 distinct CDR3 sequences, roughly 47% being singletons. The CDR3 has 13 residues. In germline, CDR1 is MNHNS, CDR2 SASEGT. This clonotype was sampled from a male donor with esophageal squamous cell carcinoma. The sample taken for sequencing was blood. This chain links TRBV6-1 with TRBJ2-6, with 7 bases aligning to TRBD1. Gene TRBJ2-5 matches the end of the DNA better, so the J call may be wrong. The CDR3, as DNA: TGTGCCAGCAGTGAAGGACAGGGAGAGACCCAGTACTTC. Its protein product is CASSEGQGETQYF.